The T cell receptor (beta chain) described here comes from a study of T cells in localized non-small cell lung cancer (dated by TCRdb to the early 2020s). In the study overall: The study examined T cell repertoires in a few hundred patients with early-stage NSCLC and compared tumors with uninvolved tumor-adjacent lungs. The cohort consisted of around 250 treatment-naive NSCLC patients whose localized lung tumors had been resected. The mean age of the NSCLC patients was about 67 years, with 130 or so men and around 110 women.

At diagnosis, tumor, uninvolved tumor-adjacent lung and peripheral blood were collected and then preserved as a mix of FFPE and fresh-frozen material. For TCR repertoire profiling, blood samples were analyzed as peripheral blood mononuclear cells. The CDR3 spans 19 residues, from the cysteine through the phenylalanine. Solely the CDR3 DNA is kept, with 57 bases framed from the first base. The germline V gene (reference sequence) yields SGHAT for CDR1 and FQDESV for CDR2. V and J lose 2 bases and 2 bases, and a span of 23 bases separates them. The immunoSEQ Assay was used to sequence TCR beta CDR3 regions from DNA. The study's processing was this. T cell density was computed as TCR beta template counts normalized to usable DNA estimated by amplifying housekeeping genes. Richness was estimated using the preseqR package, with extrapolation to 400,000 templates for PBMC samples and to 120,000 templates for tissue samples. Clonality was defined by subtracting Pielou's evenness from one. Tissue-enriched TCRs were identified by differential abundance testing using productive amino-acid clonotypes, minimum total count 5 and alpha 0.1. The Jaccard Index and the Morisita Overlap Index were used to measure how much the repertoires overlapped between compartments. TCR beta CDR3s were clustered by GLIPH together with public tetramer-defined viral CDR3s, and at least three viral sequences plus V-gene enrichment were required for viral motifs. The table was pulled from immuneACCESS by TCRdb, which kept in-frame rearrangements only. Such tables lose some clones; where checked, under half of the loss comes from unresolved V genes, and the rest has no known cause. D and trimming come from the DNA, and the V and J calls and clone size come from that table. This sample comprises 40,000 to 60,000 clones, about 86% of them detected only once. The ten largest clones represent 15% to 20% of the sample.

A word on this clone: This clone's antigen is unknown. Base qualities are not at hand, and no much larger clone is one base apart.

Paper-wide results and their limitations: Because the study design was exploratory, TCR variables were selected using unadjusted p-values without false-discovery rate correction. Because multi-region tumor sequencing was not performed, intratumor heterogeneity could not be ruled out. Higher T cell density in blood was associated with longer overall survival, whereas higher clonality in adjacent lung was associated with shorter survival. A median of 57 of the top 100 tumor clones turned up in the paired uninvolved adjacent lung, and 25 to 35 of those clones also ranked among the top 100 of that same adjacent lung. Uninvolved tumor-adjacent lung showed the highest T cell clonality, higher than tumor, which suggests more focused antigenic responses in the uninvolved tumor-adjacent lung.

The sample was peripheral blood mononuclear cells, taken before any cancer treatment. This TCR was sampled from a man aged 40 to 70 with stage III lung adenocarcinoma. Recombination joined TRBV11-1 with TRBJ2-3, with TRBD1 as a weak D call on 5 bases. CDR3 reads: CASSLSSFSGATFTDTQYF. The base sequence is TGTGCCAGCAGCTTAAGTTCGTTCTCTGGGGCCACCTTCACAGATACGCAGTATTTT.